What follows are 19 T cell receptor beta chains derived from one specimen sequenced in a study of blood T cells in healthy people across ages. A second PCR of roughly 7 to 11 cycles used a sample-barcoded 5' primer and a J-beta primer mix. TCRdb itself ran the 5' RACE reads through MiXCR, one entry per CDR3 protein. This table holds over a million distinct CDR3 sequences, 59% found once. Sequenced sample: blood. These receptors came from a man aged 18 to 29 in good health.

This clonotype was counted between two and nine times. This chain uses TRBV12-3 or TRBV12-4 with TRBJ1-1; 7 positions agree with TRBD1. Trimming cost V 5 bases and J 4 bases; bases outside gene matches: 10. The CDR3 has 15 amino acids. CDR3 in DNA: TGTGCCAGCAGTAAACCGTCGGGACAGATCACTGAAGCTTTCTTT. Its translation is CASSKPSGQITEAFF.

CDR3 nucleotide sequence: TGTGCCATCAGTGAGGCGGCAGGGGGCGCAAACGGCTACACCTTC. Amino acid sequence: CAISEAAGGANGYTF. The rearrangement links TRBV10-3 to TRBJ1-2, with 8 bases aligning to TRBD1. Losses at the gene ends were 2 bases for V and 8 bases for J; bases not matched to a gene: 10. The germline V gene has CDR1 ENHRY and CDR2 SYGVKD. The CDR3 contains 15 residues.

The V call is TRBV6-1, the J call TRBJ2-7, with TRBD1 identical over 8 bases. V shed 6 bases, J shed 3 bases, and the junction held 7 bases outside the gene matches. The CDR3 loop spans 14 amino acids. Germline V lookup: CDR1 MNHNS, CDR2 SASEGT. The CDR3 spells CASSPGGGNYEQYF. CDR3 bases: TGTGCCAGCAGCCCAGGGGGCGGAAACTACGAGCAGTACTTC.

On this clonotype: One end of the junction is discordant with germline, which a read error may explain. V is TRBV10-3 and J is TRBJ2-3; D is uncertain. Germline V gene sequence: CDR1 ENHRY, CDR2 SYGVKD. The CDR3 extends over 16 amino acids. The CDR3 spells CAISESKGLGQDMQYF. Written as DNA, the CDR3 is TGTGCCATCAGTGAGTCGAAGGGCTTAGGGCAAGATATGCAGTATTTT.

This clonotype was picked up a small number of times. The chain combines TRBV6-5 with TRBJ1-5; 10 bases map to TRBD1. V lost 6 bases to trimming and J lost 7 bases; unmatched junction nucleotides: 6. The germline V gene encodes CDR1 MNHEY and CDR2 SVGAGI. CDR3 length equals 14 residues. DNA for the CDR3: TGTGCCAGCAGAGGAGGACAGGGGGGCCAGCCCCAGCATTTT. Amino acids: CASRGGQGGQPQHF.

This clonotype occurred a few times. The rearrangement joins TRBV20-1 to TRBJ1-5; no firm D call. The CDR3 length is 15 residues. V lost 0 bases to trimming and J lost 4 bases, with 13 bases between them. In germline, CDR1 is DFQATT, CDR2 SNEGSKA (reference sequence). CDR3 amino acids: CSARDSVRQNQPQHF. The DNA for the CDR3 is TGCAGTGCTAGAGATAGCGTCAGGCAAAATCAGCCCCAGCATTTT.

This clonotype was observed a few times. As DNA, the CDR3 is TGTGCCAGCAGTTTTCGGCCAACGACCACAGATACGCAGTATTTT. Translating gives CASSFRPTTTDTQYF. The chain couples TRBV12-3 or TRBV12-4 to TRBJ2-3; D call uncertain. The CDR3 has 15 amino acids. V gave up 3 bases and J gave up 2 bases, with 12 bases separating them.

V usage is TRBV10-1 and J usage is TRBJ2-4, with a weak D call TRBD1 (6 bases). The closer fit of TRBJ2-7 to the DNA end suggests the J call may be wrong. The CDR3 has 13 residues. Per the germline V gene, CDR1 is WNHNN and CDR2 is SYGVQD (reference sequence). CDR3 loop: CASSGQGSNEQYF. DNA for the CDR3: TGCGCCAGCAGTGGTCAGGGGAGCAACGAGCAGTACTTC.

This clonotype showed up just a few times. This chain connects TRBV7-9 to TRBJ2-4; no clear D. The end of the DNA fits TRBJ2-7 better, so the J call may be wrong. This CDR3 is 14 amino acids long. Germline CDR1 is SEHNR and CDR2 is FQNEAQ (reference sequence). The CDR3 DNA is TGTGCCAGCAGCAGCCCAGACACCACCTACGAGCAGTACTTC. Protein product: CASSSPDTTYEQYF.

The chain is built from TRBV25-1 and TRBJ1-1, with D possibly matching TRBD1 (5 bases). The CDR3 is 11 amino acids. Germline loops: CDR1 MGHDK, CDR2 SYGVNS. Trimming removed 6 bases from V and 8 bases from J, with 10 bases in between. For the CDR3, the DNA is TGTGCCAGCAGACAGGTGTTCGAAGCTTTCTTT. The encoded protein is CASRQVFEAFF.

The V and J genes are TRBV2 and TRBJ2-1; D not resolved. The CDR3 length is 15 residues. V was cut by 4 bases and J by 0 bases, with 10 bases left in between. CDR1 and CDR2 (germline): SNHLY, FYNNEI. CDR3 protein: CASSGKVNSYNEQFF. DNA of the CDR3: TGTGCCAGCAGTGGAAAGGTTAACTCCTACAATGAGCAGTTCTTC.

This clonotype was counted many times. The DNA of the CDR3 is TGCAGCGTTGGGGACAGGGCGGATGGCTACACCTTC. Residues: CSVGDRADGYTF. V and J are TRBV29-1 and TRBJ1-2, with 9 positions matching TRBD1. V gave up 4 bases and J gave up 6 bases; unmatched junction bases: 3. Germline values: CDR1 SQVTM, CDR2 ANQGSEA. The CDR3 runs 12 residues. Complete variable domain (other parts from reference TRBV29-1 and TRBJ1-2): SAVISQKPSRDICQRGTSLTIQCQVDSQVTMMFWYRQQPGQSLTLIATANQGSEATYESGFVIDKFPISRPNLTFSTLTVSNMSPEDSSIYLCSVGDRADGYTFGSGTRLTVV.

J is TRBJ2-1 and V is TRBV6-5; perhaps D is TRBD1 or TRBD2 (5 bases each). The CDR3 is 14 residues long. Germline CDR1 reads MNHEY; CDR2 reads SVGAGI. V was pared by 7 bases and J by 10 bases, with 20 bases between. The chain's CDR3 is CASTRGARASEQFF. As DNA, the CDR3 is TGTGCCAGCACCCGAGGGGCCCGGGCATCGGAGCAGTTCTTC.

The J gene is TRBJ2-1, the V gene TRBV3-1, with 9 bases matching TRBD2. The CDR3 is 16 residues long. V was clipped by 4 bases and J by 8 bases; unmatched bases: 12. CDR1 is LGHDT, CDR2 YNNKEL, per germline (reference sequence). DNA of the CDR3: TGTGCCAGCAGCCCCCTGGCGGGAGGGCCCAGGTATGAGCAGTTCTTC. Translation: CASSPLAGGPRYEQFF.

In the case of this clonotype: The junction differs from germline at one of its ends, possibly a read error. The chain carries TRBV5-1 and TRBJ2-5; D not certain. Germline V gene data show CDR1 as SGHRS and CDR2 as YFSETQ. This CDR3 is 14 amino acids long. Written as DNA, the CDR3 is TGCGCCAGCAGCTTGACGGCCGCTCAAGGGACCCAGTACTTC. This translates into CASSLTAAQGTQYF.

CDR3 coding DNA: TGCGCCAGCAGCCCGTTTGTCGGGCGCAATGAGCAGTTCTTC. Amino acids: CASSPFVGRNEQFF. The V gene is TRBV4-3, the J gene TRBJ2-1; D remains ambiguous. The CDR3 runs 14 residues. CDR1 is LGHNA, CDR2 YSLEER, per germline. V lost 4 bases, J lost 6 bases, and 13 bases lay in between.

The chain joins TRBV5-1 to TRBJ1-1; D perhaps matches TRBD1 (5 bases). The CDR3 contains 15 residues. The V gene lost 1 base and the J gene lost 0 bases, with 10 bases spanning the gap. The germline V gene has CDR1 SGHRS and CDR2 YFSETQ. Here the CDR3 reads CASSLFDSMNTEAFF. The CDR3 bases are TGCGCCAGCAGCTTGTTCGACAGTATGAACACTGAAGCTTTCTTT. Complete variable domain (other parts from reference TRBV5-1 and TRBJ1-1): KAGVTQTPRYLIKTRGQQVTLSCSPISGHRSVSWYQQTPGQGLQFLFEYFSETQRNKGNFPGRFSGRQFSNSRSEMNVSTLELGDSALYLCASSLFDSMNTEAFFGQGTRLTVV.

There are a few counts of this clonotype. This chain links TRBV20-1 with TRBJ2-7; 9 nucleotides agree with TRBD1. J lost 5 bases, V lost 6 bases, and 11 bases had no gene match. The CDR3 loop spans 14 amino acids. CDR1 is DFQATT and CDR2 is SNEGSKA in the germline V gene (reference sequence). CDR3 protein: CSAEYRGQGDEQYF. CDR3 sequence (DNA): TGCAGTGCCGAATACAGGGGGCAAGGAGACGAGCAGTACTTC.

This sequence joins TRBV20-1 and TRBJ2-7; 9 bases agree with TRBD1. J gave up 0 bases and V 5 bases, and 8 bases lay outside the gene matches. The CDR3 is 15 amino acids. CDR1 is DFQATT, CDR2 SNEGSKA, per germline (reference sequence). The CDR3 protein is CSAYRDRDDSYEQYF. The DNA for the CDR3 is TGCAGTGCTTACCGGGACAGGGATGACTCCTACGAGCAGTACTTC.